This record looks at one TCR beta chain sequence and its context. The antigen is unknown. Not enrolled were patients with uncontrolled infection, other autoimmune disease, pregnancy or lactation. Together with thyroid ultrasound, orbital computed tomography, serum thyroxine and TRAb, clinical symptoms were used for diagnoses. These data are taken from a study of T cells in Graves' hyperthyroidism and ophthalmopathy. General study points: Among clonotypes expanded in thyroid above 0.001, most were also found in blood.

Per the germline V gene, CDR1 is MNHNS and CDR2 is SASEGT. V gave up 0 bases and J gave up 7 bases, with 10 bases separating them. This CDR3 contains 13 residues. Template material for amplifying TCR beta CDR3 regions consisted of RNA transcripts. When the TCR CDR3 underwent first-round RT-PCR, the HTBI primer set was used. TCRdb independently ran MiXCR on the multiplex PCR reads; one entry per CDR3 protein. The sample shows approximately 510,000 distinct CDR3 sequences, about a fifth of them seen only once. What was sequenced was blood. This TCR was recovered from a young man with Graves' hyperthyroidism. V and J are TRBV6-1 and TRBJ2-7; no clear D. CDR3 sequence (DNA): TGTGCCAGCAGTGAAGCGCTACAGAAGGAGCAGTACTTC. Translation gives CASSEALQKEQYF.